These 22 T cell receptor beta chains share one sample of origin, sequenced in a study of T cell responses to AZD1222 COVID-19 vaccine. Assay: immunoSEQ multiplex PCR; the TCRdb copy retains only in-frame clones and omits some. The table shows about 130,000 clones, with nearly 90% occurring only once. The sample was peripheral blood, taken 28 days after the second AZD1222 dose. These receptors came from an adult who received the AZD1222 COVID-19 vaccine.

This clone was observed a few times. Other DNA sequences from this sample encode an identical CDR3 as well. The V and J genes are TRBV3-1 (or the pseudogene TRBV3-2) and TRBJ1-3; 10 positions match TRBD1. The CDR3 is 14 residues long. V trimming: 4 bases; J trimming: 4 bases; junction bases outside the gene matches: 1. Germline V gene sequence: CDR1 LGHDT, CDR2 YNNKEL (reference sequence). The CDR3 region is CASSPGQGGNTIYF. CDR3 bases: TGTGCCAGCAGCCCGGGACAGGGGGGAAACACCATATATTTT.

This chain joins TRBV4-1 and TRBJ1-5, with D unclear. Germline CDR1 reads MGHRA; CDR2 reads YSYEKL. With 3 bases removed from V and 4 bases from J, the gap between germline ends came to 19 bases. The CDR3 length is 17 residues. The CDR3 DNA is TGCGCCAGCAGCCAGGCGACGGTGGGGTTCAGAAATCAGCCCCAGCATTTT. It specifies CASSQATVGFRNQPQHF.

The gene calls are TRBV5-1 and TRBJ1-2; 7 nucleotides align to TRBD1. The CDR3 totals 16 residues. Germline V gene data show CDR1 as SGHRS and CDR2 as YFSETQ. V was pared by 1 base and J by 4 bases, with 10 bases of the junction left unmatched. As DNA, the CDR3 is TGCGCCAGCAGCTTGACGACACAGGGGCGCTCCTATGGCTACACCTTC. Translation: CASSLTTQGRSYGYTF. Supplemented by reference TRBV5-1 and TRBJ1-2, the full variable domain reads KAGVTQTPRYLIKTRGQQVTLSCSPISGHRSVSWYQQTPGQGLQFLFEYFSETQRNKGNFPGRFSGRQFSNSRSEMNVSTLELGDSALYLCASSLTTQGRSYGYTFGSGTRLTVV.

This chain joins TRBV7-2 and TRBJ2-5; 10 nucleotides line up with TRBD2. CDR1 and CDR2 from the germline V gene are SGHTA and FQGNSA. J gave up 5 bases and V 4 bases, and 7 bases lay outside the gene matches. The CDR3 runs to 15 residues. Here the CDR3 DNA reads TGTGCCAGCAGCTGGAGCGGGGGGGCCAGGGAGACCCAGTACTTC. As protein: CASSWSGGARETQYF.

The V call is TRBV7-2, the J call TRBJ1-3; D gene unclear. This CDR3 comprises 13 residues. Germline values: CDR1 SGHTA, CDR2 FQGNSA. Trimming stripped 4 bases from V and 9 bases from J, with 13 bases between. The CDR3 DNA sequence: TGTGCCAGCAGCTCCAGCTTATTCAGCACCATATATTTT. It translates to CASSSSLFSTIYF.

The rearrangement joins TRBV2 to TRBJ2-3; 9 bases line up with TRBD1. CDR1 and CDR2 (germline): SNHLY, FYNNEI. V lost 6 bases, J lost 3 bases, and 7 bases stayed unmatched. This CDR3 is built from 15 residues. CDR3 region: CASRRTGEGTDTQYF. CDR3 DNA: TGTGCCAGCAGAAGGACAGGGGAAGGGACAGATACGCAGTATTTT.

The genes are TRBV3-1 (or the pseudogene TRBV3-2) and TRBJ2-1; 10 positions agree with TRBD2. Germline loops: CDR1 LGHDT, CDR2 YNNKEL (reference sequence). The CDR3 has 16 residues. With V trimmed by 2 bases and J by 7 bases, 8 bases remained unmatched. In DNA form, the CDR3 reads TGTGCCAGCAGCCAAATGAGCGGGGGGGGTCGTAATGAGCAGTTCTTC. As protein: CASSQMSGGGRNEQFF.

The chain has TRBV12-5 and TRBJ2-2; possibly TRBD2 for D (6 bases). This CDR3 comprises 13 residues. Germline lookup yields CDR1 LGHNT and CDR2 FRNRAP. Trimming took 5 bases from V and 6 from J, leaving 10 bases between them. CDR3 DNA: TGTGCTAGTGGTCAAGGAGGGTCCGGGGAGCTGTTTTTT. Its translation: CASGQGGSGELFF. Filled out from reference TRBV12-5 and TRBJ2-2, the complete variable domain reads DARVTQTPRHKVTEMGQEVTMRCQPILGHNTVFWYRQTMMQGLELLAYFRNRAPLDDSGMPKDRFSAEMPDATLATLKIQPSEPRDSAVYFCASGQGGSGELFFGEGSRLTVL.

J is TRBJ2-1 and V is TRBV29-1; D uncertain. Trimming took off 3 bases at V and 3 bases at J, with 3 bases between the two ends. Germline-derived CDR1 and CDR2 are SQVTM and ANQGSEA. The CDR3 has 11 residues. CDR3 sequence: CSVDIYNEQFF. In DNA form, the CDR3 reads TGCAGCGTTGATATCTACAATGAGCAGTTCTTC.

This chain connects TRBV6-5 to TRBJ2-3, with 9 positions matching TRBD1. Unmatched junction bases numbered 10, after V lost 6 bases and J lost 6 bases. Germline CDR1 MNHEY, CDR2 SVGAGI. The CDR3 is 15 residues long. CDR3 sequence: CASRVDRGLTDTQYF. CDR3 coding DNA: TGTGCCAGCAGGGTGGACAGGGGACTCACGGATACGCAGTATTTT.

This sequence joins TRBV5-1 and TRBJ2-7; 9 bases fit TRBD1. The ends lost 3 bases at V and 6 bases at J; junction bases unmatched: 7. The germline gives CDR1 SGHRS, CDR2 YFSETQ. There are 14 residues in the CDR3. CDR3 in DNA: TGCGCCAGCAGCTCCTCCGGGACAGGGATCGAGCAGTACTTC. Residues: CASSSSGTGIEQYF.

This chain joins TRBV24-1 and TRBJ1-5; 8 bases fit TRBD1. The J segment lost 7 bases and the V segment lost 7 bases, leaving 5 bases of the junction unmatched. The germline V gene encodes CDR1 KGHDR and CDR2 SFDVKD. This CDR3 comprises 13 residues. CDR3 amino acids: CATRQGESQPQHF. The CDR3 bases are TGTGCCACCAGACAGGGGGAGAGCCAGCCCCAGCATTTT.

The CDR3 here is CASSYGSRDEAFF. CDR3 DNA: TGTGCCAGCAGTTACGGCAGCAGGGATGAAGCTTTCTTT. The genes are TRBV6-5 and TRBJ1-1; D is possibly TRBD1 (5 bases). The CDR3 consists of 13 residues. Germline V gene data show CDR1 as MNHEY and CDR2 as SVGAGI. Between the trimmed V and J ends, which lost 2 bases and 7 bases, there was a span of 11 bases.

CDR3 sequence reads: CASSLVGSGNTIYF. In DNA, the CDR3 is TGCGCCAGCAGCTTGGTGGGATCTGGAAACACCATATATTTT. The J gene is TRBJ1-3, the V gene TRBV5-1; D not certain. This CDR3 region has 14 residues. Germline V gene data show CDR1 as SGHRS and CDR2 as YFSETQ. The V end was cut by 0 bases, the J end by 1 base, with 5 bases between.

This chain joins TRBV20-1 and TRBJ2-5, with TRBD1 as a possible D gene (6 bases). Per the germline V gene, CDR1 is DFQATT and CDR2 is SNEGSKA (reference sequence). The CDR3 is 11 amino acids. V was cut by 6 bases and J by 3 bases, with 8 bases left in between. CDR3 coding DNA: TGCAGTGCCCACAGGGAAGAGACCCAGTACTTC. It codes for CSAHREETQYF.

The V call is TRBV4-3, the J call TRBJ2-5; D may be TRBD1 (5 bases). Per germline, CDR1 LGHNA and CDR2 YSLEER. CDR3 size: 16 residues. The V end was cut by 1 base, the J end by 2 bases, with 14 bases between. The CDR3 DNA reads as TGCGCCAGCAGCCAAGGGTCCGCAGGGTTGCAAGAGACCCAGTACTTC. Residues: CASSQGSAGLQETQYF.

The CDR3 here is CASSQGSVSSYNEQFF. In DNA, the CDR3 is TGTGCCAGCAGCCAAGGTTCAGTCAGCTCCTACAATGAGCAGTTCTTC. This sequence joins TRBV3-1 (or the pseudogene TRBV3-2) and TRBJ2-1; D remains unclear. CDR1 and CDR2 (germline): LGHDT, YNNKEL (reference sequence). CDR3 length: 16 amino acids. V was cut by 1 base and J by 0 bases, with 10 bases left in between.

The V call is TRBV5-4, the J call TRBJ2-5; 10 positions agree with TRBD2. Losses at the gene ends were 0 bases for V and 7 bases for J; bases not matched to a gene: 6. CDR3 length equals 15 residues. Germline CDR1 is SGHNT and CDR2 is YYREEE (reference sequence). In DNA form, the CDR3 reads TGTGCCAGCAGCTTGGGTAGCGGGAGGTCCGGGACCCAGTACTTC. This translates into CASSLGSGRSGTQYF.

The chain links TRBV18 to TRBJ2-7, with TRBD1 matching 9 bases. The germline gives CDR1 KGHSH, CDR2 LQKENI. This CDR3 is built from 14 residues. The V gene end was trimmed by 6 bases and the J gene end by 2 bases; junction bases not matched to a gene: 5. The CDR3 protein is CASSPGQGTYEQYF. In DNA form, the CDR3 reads TGTGCCAGCTCCCCGGGACAGGGTACCTACGAGCAGTACTTC.

Written as DNA, the CDR3 is TGCGCCAGCGAAAGGTACCGACACCTTTCGTCCACAGATACGCAGTATTTT. Translation gives CASERYRHLSSTDTQYF. The chain uses TRBV5-1 and TRBJ2-3; D is unclear. Looked up from germline, CDR1 is SGHRS and CDR2 is YFSETQ. With 7 bases removed from V and 2 bases from J, the gap between germline ends came to 23 bases. This CDR3 comprises 17 residues.

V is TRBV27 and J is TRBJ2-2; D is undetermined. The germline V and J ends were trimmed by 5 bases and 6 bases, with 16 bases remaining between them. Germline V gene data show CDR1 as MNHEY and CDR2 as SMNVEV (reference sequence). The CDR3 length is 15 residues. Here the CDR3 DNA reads TGTGCCAGCAGTCCCCGGACCTCCGCGGCCGGGGAGCTGTTTTTT. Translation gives CASSPRTSAAGELFF.

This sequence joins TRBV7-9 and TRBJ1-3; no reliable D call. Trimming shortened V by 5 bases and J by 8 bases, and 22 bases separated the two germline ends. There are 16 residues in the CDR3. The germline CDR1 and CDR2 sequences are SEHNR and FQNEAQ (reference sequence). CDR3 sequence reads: CASSPLFSSTGDTIYF. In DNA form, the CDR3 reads TGTGCCAGCAGCCCCCTCTTCTCATCGACTGGGGACACCATATATTTT.